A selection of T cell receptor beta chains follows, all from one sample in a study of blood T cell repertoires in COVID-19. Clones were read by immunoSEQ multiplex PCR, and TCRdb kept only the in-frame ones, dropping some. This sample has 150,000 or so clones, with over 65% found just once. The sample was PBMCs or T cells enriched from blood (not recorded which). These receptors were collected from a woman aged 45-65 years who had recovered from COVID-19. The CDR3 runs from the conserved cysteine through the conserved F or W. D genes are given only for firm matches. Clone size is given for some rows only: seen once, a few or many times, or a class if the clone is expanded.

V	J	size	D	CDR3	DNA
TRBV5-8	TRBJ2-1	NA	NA	CASSLYLAGEQFF	TGTGCCAGCAGCTTGTACCTAGCTGGTGAGCAGTTCTTC
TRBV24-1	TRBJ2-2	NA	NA	CATSDPGMIGPNTGELFF	TGTGCCACCAGTGATCCCGGGATGATAGGACCGAACACCGGGGAGCTGTTTTTT
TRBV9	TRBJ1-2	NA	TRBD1	CASMLEGARIGNYGYTF	TGTGCCAGTATGCTCGAGGGGGCGCGAATAGGGAACTATGGCTACACCTTC
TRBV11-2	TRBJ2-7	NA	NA	CASSFNSYSYEQYF	TGTGCCAGCAGCTTTAACAGCTACTCCTACGAGCAGTACTTC
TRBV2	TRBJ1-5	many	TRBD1	CASRTGLSNQPQHF	TGTGCCAGCAGGACAGGGCTTAGCAATCAGCCCCAGCATTTT
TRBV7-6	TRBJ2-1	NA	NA	CASSQRVYNEQFF	TGTGCCAGCAGCCAGAGGGTCTACAATGAGCAGTTCTTC
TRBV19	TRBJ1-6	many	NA	CASSQSGMWNSPLHF	TGTGCCAGTAGTCAATCAGGGATGTGGAATTCACCCCTCCACTTT
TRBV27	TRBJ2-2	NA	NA	CASSPPTRELFF	TGTGCCAGCAGTCCCCCGACTAGAGAGCTGTTTTTT
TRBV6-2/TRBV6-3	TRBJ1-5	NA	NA	CASSYGGFSNQPQHF	TGTGCCAGCAGTTACGGGGGCTTTAGCAATCAGCCCCAGCATTTT
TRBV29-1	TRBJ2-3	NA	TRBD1	CSVPGQVTDTQYF	TGCAGCGTCCCAGGACAGGTCACAGATACGCAGTATTTT
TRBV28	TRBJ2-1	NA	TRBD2	CASSLWQGGSYNEQFF	TGTGCCAGCAGTTTATGGCAGGGAGGGTCCTACAATGAGCAGTTCTTC
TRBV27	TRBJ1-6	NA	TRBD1	CASRTGQGGTPLHF	TGTGCCAGCAGAACGGGACAGGGGGGGACACCCCTCCACTTT
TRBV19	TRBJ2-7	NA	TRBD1	CASRTEQGNEQYF	TGTGCCAGTAGGACCGAACAGGGGAACGAGCAGTACTTC
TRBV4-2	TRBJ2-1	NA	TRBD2	CASSQTSGGFYNEQFF	TGTGCCAGCAGCCAAACAAGCGGGGGGTTCTACAATGAGCAGTTCTTC
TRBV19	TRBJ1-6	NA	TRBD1	CARVSPGQVNSPLHF	TGTGCCAGAGTATCACCTGGACAGGTAAATTCACCCCTCCACTTT
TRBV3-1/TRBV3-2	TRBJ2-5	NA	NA	CASSLTGPQETQYF	TGTGCCAGCAGCCTGACAGGACCCCAAGAGACCCAGTACTTC
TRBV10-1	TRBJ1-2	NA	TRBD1	CASRDRDGYTF	TGCGCCAGCAGAGACAGGGACGGCTACACCTTC
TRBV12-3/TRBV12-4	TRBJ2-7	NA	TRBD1	CASSTTGGYEQYF	TGTGCCAGCAGTACGACAGGGGGCTACGAGCAGTACTTC
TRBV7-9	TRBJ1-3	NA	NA	CASSLPRNTIYF	TGTGCCAGCAGCTTACCTCGAAACACCATATATTTT
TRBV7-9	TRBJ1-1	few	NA	CASSLATNTEAFF	TGTGCCAGCAGCTTAGCGACAAACACTGAAGCTTTCTTT
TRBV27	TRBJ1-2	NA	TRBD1	CASSSSTTGAYGYTF	TGTGCCAGCAGTTCCTCAACGACAGGGGCCTATGGCTACACCTTC
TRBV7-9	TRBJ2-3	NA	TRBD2	CASSAMGLAGVTQYF	TGTGCCAGCAGCGCCATGGGGCTAGCGGGGGTTACGCAGTATTTT
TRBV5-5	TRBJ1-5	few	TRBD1	CASSLTGTGLLAQHF	TGTGCCAGCAGCTTAACTGGGACAGGGCTTCTGGCCCAGCATTTT
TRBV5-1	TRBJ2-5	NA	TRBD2	CASSLAGGETQYF	TGCGCCAGCAGCTTGGCCGGGGGGGAGACCCAGTACTTC
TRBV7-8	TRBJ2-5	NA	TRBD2	CASSLALAGQETQYF	TGTGCCAGCAGCTTAGCACTAGCGGGGCAAGAGACCCAGTACTTC
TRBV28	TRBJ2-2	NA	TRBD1	CASSLPRTGGTGELFF	TGTGCCAGCAGTTTACCCCGGACAGGGGGCACCGGGGAGCTGTTTTTT
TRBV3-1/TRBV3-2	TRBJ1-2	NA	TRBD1	CASSQDGTGSVYTF	TGTGCCAGCAGCCAAGATGGGACAGGTTCCGTCTACACCTTC
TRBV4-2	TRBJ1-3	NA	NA	CASSLQEGSGNTIYF	TGTGCCAGCAGCCTACAGGAGGGCTCTGGAAACACCATATATTTT
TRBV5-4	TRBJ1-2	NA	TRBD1	CASSLGGQTYSYGYTF	TGTGCCAGCAGCTTGGGGGGACAGACCTATTCCTATGGCTACACCTTC
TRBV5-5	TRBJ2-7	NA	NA	CASSLAVGYSYEQYF	TGTGCCAGCAGCTTGGCCGTGGGCTACTCCTACGAGCAGTACTTC
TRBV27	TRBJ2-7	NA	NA	CASSLSRSGKLLFYEQYF	TGTGCCAGCAGTTTATCGAGGTCCGGCAAACTCCTTTTCTACGAGCAGTACTTC
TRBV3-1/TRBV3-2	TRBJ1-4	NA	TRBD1	CASSPQGTGDNEKLFF	TGTGCCAGCAGCCCCCAAGGGACAGGGGATAATGAAAAACTGTTTTTT
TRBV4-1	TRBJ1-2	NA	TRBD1	CASRITGTGGYGYTF	TGCGCCAGCAGAATTACCGGGACAGGGGGCTATGGCTACACCTTC
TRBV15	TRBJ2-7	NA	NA	CATSTTGEQYF	TGTGCCACCAGCACAACAGGGGAGCAGTACTTC
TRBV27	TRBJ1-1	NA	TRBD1	CASSSRQGVAFF	TGTGCCAGCAGTTCCAGACAGGGCGTAGCTTTCTTT
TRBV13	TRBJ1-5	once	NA	CASSRTGSNQPQHF	TGTGCCAGCAGCCGTACAGGGAGCAATCAGCCCCAGCATTTT
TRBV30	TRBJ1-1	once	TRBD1	CAWTRTRGLVEAFF	TGTGCCTGGACCAGAACCAGGGGGCTAGTTGAAGCTTTCTTT
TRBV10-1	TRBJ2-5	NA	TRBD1	CASSEVDRAPSQETQYF	TGCGCCAGCAGTGAGGTTGACAGGGCCCCCTCCCAAGAGACCCAGTACTTC
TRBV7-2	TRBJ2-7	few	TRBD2	CASDVEASGVYEQYF	TGTGCCAGCGATGTAGAGGCTAGCGGGGTATACGAGCAGTACTTC
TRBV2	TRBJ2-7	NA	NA	CASIRQFSYEQYF	TGTGCCAGCATTAGACAATTCTCCTACGAGCAGTACTTC
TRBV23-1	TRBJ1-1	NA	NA	CASSQNGRNTEAFF	TGCGCCAGCAGTCAAAATGGCAGGAACACTGAAGCTTTCTTT
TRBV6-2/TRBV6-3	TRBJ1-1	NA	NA	CASSYPEQGMNTEAFF	TGTGCCAGCAGTTACCCAGAACAGGGTATGAACACTGAAGCTTTCTTT
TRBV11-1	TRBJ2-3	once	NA	CASSSRERDTDTQYF	TGTGCCAGCAGCTCCCGGGAGCGCGACACAGATACGCAGTATTTT
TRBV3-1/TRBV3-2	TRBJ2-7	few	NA	CASSIRTVQYF	TGTGCCAGCAGCATTAGGACTGTGCAGTACTTC
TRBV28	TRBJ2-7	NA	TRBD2	CASSLGGITYEQYF	TGTGCCAGCAGTTTGGGAGGGATTACCTACGAGCAGTACTTC
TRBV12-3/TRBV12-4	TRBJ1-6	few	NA	CASSLRYSPLHF	TGTGCCAGCAGCCTACGGTATTCACCCCTCCACTTT
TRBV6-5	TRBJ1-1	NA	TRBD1	CASRIYRGENTEAFF	TGTGCCAGCAGGATATACAGGGGAGAGAACACTGAAGCTTTCTTT
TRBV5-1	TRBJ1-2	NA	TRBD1	CASRTGQGVEGYTF	TGCGCCAGCAGAACGGGACAGGGGGTCGAGGGCTACACCTTC
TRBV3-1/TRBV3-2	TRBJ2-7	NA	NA	CASGDRTPYEQYF	TGTGCCAGCGGAGACAGGACCCCCTACGAGCAGTACTTC
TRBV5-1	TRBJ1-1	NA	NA	CASSLKFETEAFF	TGCGCCAGCAGCTTGAAGTTCGAGACTGAAGCTTTCTTT
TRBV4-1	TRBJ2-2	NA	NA	CASSQDGRRGTGELFF	TGCGCCAGCAGCCAAGATGGGCGGAGGGGCACCGGGGAGCTGTTTTTT
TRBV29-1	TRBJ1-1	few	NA	CSVTRGGVNTEAFF	TGCAGCGTCACAAGGGGAGGGGTAAACACTGAAGCTTTCTTT
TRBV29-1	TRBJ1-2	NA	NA	CSVGGDILYGYTF	TGCAGCGTTGGAGGGGACATACTGTATGGCTACACCTTC
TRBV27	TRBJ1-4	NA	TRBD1	CASSFLGGGQGEKLFF	TGTGCCAGCAGTTTTTTAGGGGGCGGACAAGGGGAAAAACTGTTTTTT
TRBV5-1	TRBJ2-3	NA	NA	CASSSVRGLYTDTQYF	TGCGCCAGCAGCTCGGTCCGAGGCCTTTACACAGATACGCAGTATTTT
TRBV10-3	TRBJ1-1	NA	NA	CASRQNTEAFF	TGTGCGTCCAGACAGAACACTGAAGCTTTCTTT
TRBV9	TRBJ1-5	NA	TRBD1	CASSPYGQVNQPQHF	TGTGCCAGCAGTCCTTATGGACAGGTCAATCAGCCCCAGCATTTT
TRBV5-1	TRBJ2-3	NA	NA	CASSSETGDTQYF	TGCGCCAGTTCTAGCGAAACCGGAGATACGCAGTATTTT